A selection of T cell receptor beta chains follows, all from one sample in a study of cytomegalovirus exposure and HLA in healthy donors. Data came from immunoSEQ multiplex PCR; TCRdb stores just in-frame clones and leaves some out. The sample includes some 140,000 clones, over 60% of them seen just once. Sequencing was performed on PBMCs. Every receptor here comes from a man in his forties in good health and CMV-seronegative. Both conserved end residues are part of each CDR3. The D gene is left open where the match is weak. Size is stated for part of the rows, as once, few or many counts, or as a class when the clone is expanded.

j_gene	len	abundance	d_gene	v_gene	CDR3nt	CDR3aa
TRBJ2-3	14	.	.	TRBV5-1	TGCGCCAGCAGCTTCCAGGGTAATACAGATACGCAGTATTTT	CASSFQGNTDTQYF
TRBJ2-5	15	.	TRBD2	TRBV6-5	TGTGCCAGCAGTTACTCTGCGGGAGTAGGAGAGACCCAGTACTTC	CASSYSAGVGETQYF
TRBJ2-1	14	.	.	TRBV4-3	TGCGCCAGCAGCCAAGATCGGAGGGGCAATGAGCAGTTCTTC	CASSQDRRGNEQFF
TRBJ1-2	13	once	.	TRBV11-2	TGTGCCAGCAGCTTAGAGGGGGCTCAAGGCTACACCTTC	CASSLEGAQGYTF
TRBJ1-1	15	.	TRBD1	TRBV13	TGTGCCAGCAGCTTAAAACAGGGGACGGGCACTGAAGCTTTCTTT	CASSLKQGTGTEAFF
TRBJ2-2	17	once	.	TRBV4-1	TGCGCCAGCAGCCAGAGGTCCGGCGGGGTCAACACCGGGGAGCTGTTTTTT	CASSQRSGGVNTGELFF
TRBJ2-4	15	.	.	TRBV5-4	TGTGCCAGCAGCTTAGGGGGTACGACCAAAAACATTCAGTACTTC	CASSLGGTTKNIQYF
TRBJ1-2	15	.	.	TRBV5-3	TGTGCCAGAAGCTTGAACGGGAGAACTTTTTATGGCTACACCTTC	CARSLNGRTFYGYTF
TRBJ2-5	16	.	.	TRBV30	TGTGCCTGGGCCCTGGGGGGGGCTCTCGGGGAAGAGACCCAGTACTTC	CAWALGGALGEETQYF
TRBJ2-7	13	.	TRBD1	TRBV25-1	TGTGCCAGCAGGGGGACAGGGGGCTACGAGCAGTACTTC	CASRGTGGYEQYF
TRBJ2-3	16	.	TRBD2	TRBV5-6	TGTGCCAGCAGCTTGCCGACTAGCGGGAGCACAGATACGCAGTATTTT	CASSLPTSGSTDTQYF
TRBJ1-1	19	.	.	TRBV23-1	TGCGCCAGCAGTCAATCACTCCCCGGGGGAGAAGAGGGGAACACTGAAGCTTTCTTT	CASSQSLPGGEEGNTEAFF
TRBJ2-1	15	.	.	TRBV4-2	TGTGCCAGCAGCCAAGATAGTAGCTCCTACAATGAGCAGTTCTTC	CASSQDSSSYNEQFF
TRBJ2-2	15	.	TRBD1	TRBV9	TGTGCCAGCAGGGCCAGGGGGCTCGACACCGGGGAGCTGTTTTTT	CASRARGLDTGELFF
TRBJ2-5	14	.	TRBD2	TRBV11-2	TGTGCCAGCAGCGCGACTAGCGATCAAGAGACCCAGTACTTC	CASSATSDQETQYF
TRBJ2-7	13	.	.	TRBV27	TGTGCCAGCACAGGGCCTGGCTCCTACGAGCAGTACTTC	CASTGPGSYEQYF
TRBJ1-1	15	.	.	TRBV19	TGTGCCAGTAGTACCCCCGGCGGATTGAACACTGAAGCTTTCTTT	CASSTPGGLNTEAFF
TRBJ2-7	15	.	TRBD2	TRBV27	TGTGCCAGCCGATTGGGACTAGCGGGGGACTACGAGCAGTACTTC	CASRLGLAGDYEQYF
TRBJ1-1	15	.	TRBD1	TRBV27	TGTGCCAGCAGGTACAGGGGGCGGGTGGACACTGAAGCTTTCTTT	CASRYRGRVDTEAFF
TRBJ1-2	15	.	TRBD1	TRBV19	TGTGCCAGTAGTAGGGGGACAGCAATTAACTATGGCTACACCTTC	CASSRGTAINYGYTF
TRBJ2-3	17	.	.	TRBV7-2	TGTGCCAGCAGCTTAAATGAGCGGGCCTCTAGCACAGATACGCAGTATTTT	CASSLNERASSTDTQYF
TRBJ2-5	15	.	TRBD1	TRBV7-9	TGTGCCAGCAGCCCCCCGGGACAGGGGGGAGAGACCCAGTACTTC	CASSPPGQGGETQYF
TRBJ1-1	13	.	.	TRBV7-3	TGTGCCAGCAGCTCACACCGGGAGACTGAAGCTTTCTTT	CASSSHRETEAFF
TRBJ1-5	17	few	.	TRBV19	TGTGCCAGTAGTACCAAAGAGCGGACAGTTCGCAATCAGCCCCAGCATTTT	CASSTKERTVRNQPQHF
TRBJ2-7	15	.	TRBD1	TRBV29-1	TGCAGCGCCCAGTCGGGACAGGCCTTACCCTACGAGCAGTACTTC	CSAQSGQALPYEQYF
TRBJ2-5	15	.	.	TRBV4-3	TGCGCCAGCAGCCAAGATAGAAATAGCGGAGAGACCCAGTACTTC	CASSQDRNSGETQYF
TRBJ2-3	14	.	TRBD1	TRBV7-9	TGTGCCAGCAGCCCGACAGGGTACACAGATACGCAGTATTTT	CASSPTGYTDTQYF
TRBJ1-2	15	.	TRBD1	TRBV6-1	TGTGCCAGCAGTCCTCTACGGACAGGGTCGTATGGCTACACCTTC	CASSPLRTGSYGYTF
TRBJ1-1	13	.	TRBD1	TRBV29-1	TGCACCCCCGTGGGACAGGCGCCTGTTGAAGCTTTCTTT	CTPVGQAPVEAFF
TRBJ2-3	17	.	TRBD2	TRBV7-3	TGTGCCAGCAGTTCAGGGACTAGCGGGGAAAGCACAGATACGCAGTATTTT	CASSSGTSGESTDTQYF
TRBJ2-7	18	.	TRBD2	TRBV5-4	TGTGCCAGCAGCTTGGACCTATCGGGACTAGCGAATTCCTACGAGCAGTACTTC	CASSLDLSGLANSYEQYF
TRBJ1-5	16	once	.	TRBV5-1	TGCGCCAGCAGCTTTGAACAGGCGCATTCGGGCCAGCCCCAGCATTTT	CASSFEQAHSGQPQHF
TRBJ2-1	19	.	.	TRBV7-3	TGTGCCAGCACCCTAATCCCCACCAACCCCGCCCGCTCCTACAATGAGCAGTTCTTC	CASTLIPTNPARSYNEQFF
TRBJ2-5	14	.	TRBD1	TRBV5-1	TGCGCCAGCAGCTTGCGGGGACAGCAAGAGACCCAGTACTTC	CASSLRGQQETQYF
TRBJ2-7	16	once	.	TRBV6-5	TGTGCCAGCAGTTACTCGGTGGGGGGGCCCAATTGGGAGCAGTACTTC	CASSYSVGGPNWEQYF
TRBJ2-7	15	.	.	TRBV19	TGTGCCAGTAGTATGAGGGCAGTTCAGGCGAACGAGCAGTACTTC	CASSMRAVQANEQYF
TRBJ2-7	13	.	.	TRBV15	TGTGCCACCAGCAGGATCGAGAGATACGAGCAGTACTTC	CATSRIERYEQYF
TRBJ1-2	14	.	.	TRBV6-5	TGTGCCAGCAGTTACTCGGGCGGGAACTATGGCTACACCTTC	CASSYSGGNYGYTF
TRBJ2-7	11	once	.	TRBV5-6	TGTGCCAGCACACGACACTACGAGCAGTACTTC	CASTRHYEQYF
TRBJ2-2	17	.	TRBD2	TRBV4-3	TGCGCCAGCAGCTACAGACTAGCGGGGTGGGGCACCGGGGAGCTGTTTTTT	CASSYRLAGWGTGELFF
TRBJ2-7	12	.	.	TRBV5-8	TGTGCCAGCAGCTTATGGCAGAGGGAGCAGTACTTC	CASSLWQREQYF
TRBJ2-4	12	.	.	TRBV29-1	TGCAGCGTTGAAGATCGGGAAAACATTCAGTACTTC	CSVEDRENIQYF
TRBJ2-5	15	.	TRBD1	TRBV25-1	TGTGCCAGCAGTAAAGGACAGGGACGTTTAGAGACCCAGTACTTC	CASSKGQGRLETQYF
TRBJ1-5	14	few	.	TRBV19	TGTGCCAGTAGTATAGTACAGGGCCGACAGCCCCAGCATTTT	CASSIVQGRQPQHF
TRBJ2-5	15	.	TRBD1	TRBV5-6	TGTGCCAGCAGCTCTCCGGGACAGGGGACCATGACCCAGTACTTC	CASSSPGQGTMTQYF
TRBJ2-7	12	few	.	TRBV2	TGTGCCACCGAAGGGGGAACTATAAGGCAGTACTTC	CATEGGTIRQYF
TRBJ2-7	12	few	.	TRBV30	TGTGCCTGGAGTGGGGGGGCCTACGAGCAGTACTTC	CAWSGGAYEQYF
TRBJ2-7	16	.	TRBD1	TRBV18	TGTGCCAGCTCACCAGGGACAGGGGGTCGCTCCTACGAGCAGTACTTC	CASSPGTGGRSYEQYF
TRBJ1-3	12	.	.	TRBV6-1	TGTGCCAGTAAGAGCTCTGGAAACACCATATATTTT	CASKSSGNTIYF
TRBJ2-7	14	.	TRBD2	TRBV29-1	TGCAGCGTGGGGCAGCGGGGATCCGCCTACGAGCAGTACTTC	CSVGQRGSAYEQYF
TRBJ1-2	15	once	.	TRBV6-6	TGTGCCAGCACCTCGGGTCACACCTTTATGACTGGCTACACCTTC	CASTSGHTFMTGYTF
TRBJ2-7	13	.	TRBD1	TRBV7-2	TGTGCCAGTGGGGTTGGGACAGGCTACGAGCAGTACTTC	CASGVGTGYEQYF
TRBJ1-1	12	few	.	TRBV6-6	TGTGCCAGCAGTCGCAGGGACACTGAAGCTTTCTTT	CASSRRDTEAFF
TRBJ1-1	15	.	.	TRBV5-1	TGCGCCAGCAGCCCAGATTCCGGGACAAGACGTGAAGCTTTCTTT	CASSPDSGTRREAFF
TRBJ2-3	15	.	.	TRBV27	TGTGCCAGCACCTCAGGGGAGGGAAGGCCAGATACGCAGTATTTT	CASTSGEGRPDTQYF
TRBJ2-3	18	.	TRBD2	TRBV11-3	TGTGCCAGCAGCCCCACTTGGGATAGCGGGGAGGACACAGATACGCAGTATTTT	CASSPTWDSGEDTDTQYF
TRBJ1-5	19	.	TRBD1	TRBV5-5	TGTGCCAGCAGCTCAGACGGACAGGAGGTACAGATGAGCAATCAGCCCCAGCATTTT	CASSSDGQEVQMSNQPQHF
TRBJ2-2	15	.	.	TRBV7-3	TGTGCCAGCAGCTTGACATCCGCGAACACCGGGGAGCTGTTTTTT	CASSLTSANTGELFF
TRBJ2-6	16	.	TRBD1	TRBV19	TGTGCCAGTGTACGGGACAGCAGCTCTGGGGCCAACGTCCTGACTTTC	CASVRDSSSGANVLTF